A single sample gave rise to the 9 T cell receptor beta chains below, sequenced in a study of cytomegalovirus exposure and HLA in healthy donors. The protocol was immunoSEQ multiplex PCR, while the TCRdb copy is restricted to in-frame clones and leaves out a portion. The table has approximately 200,000 clones, roughly 80% seen once. Sequenced sample: PBMCs. The receptors stem from a man aged 18 to 30 in good health and CMV-seropositive.

In DNA form, the CDR3 reads TGTGCCAGCAGCGCGGGTGGAGGGGGCGGGTCCGAGCAGTACTTC. Encoded protein: CASSAGGGGGSEQYF. The chain is built from TRBV7-9 and TRBJ2-7; possible D gene TRBD1, 7 bases. Germline V gene lookup returns CDR1 SEHNR and CDR2 FQNEAQ (reference sequence). V was cut by 5 bases and J by 6 bases, with 20 bases left in between. The CDR3 covers 15 residues.

The chain employs TRBV9 and TRBJ2-7; D uncertain. The CDR3 totals 13 residues. Deletions cut 4 bases from V and 0 bases from J, with 8 bases between. CDR1 SGDLS and CDR2 YYNGEE come from the germline V gene. CDR3 DNA: TGTGCCAGCAGCCCTCCTTACTCCTACGAGCAGTACTTC. Amino acids: CASSPPYSYEQYF. Variable domain in full (rest from reference TRBV9 and TRBJ2-7): DSGVTQTPKHLITATGQRVTLRCSPRSGDLSVYWYQQSLDQGLQFLIQYYNGEERAKGNILERFSAQQFPDLHSELNLSSLELGDSALYFCASSPPYSYEQYFGPGTRLTVT.

The CDR3, as DNA: TGTGCCAGCAGTTTAAACAGGGCGGCACGCCAGTACTTC. Amino acid sequence: CASSLNRAARQYF. The V gene is TRBV28, the J gene TRBJ2-7, with D possibly matching TRBD1 (6 bases). Germline V gene data show CDR1 as MDHEN and CDR2 as SYDVKM. This CDR3 comprises 13 residues. V lost 2 bases and J lost 10, with 15 bases in between.

The V and J genes are TRBV29-1 and TRBJ2-5, with D possibly TRBD1 on 6 matching bases. Germline values: CDR1 SQVTM, CDR2 ANQGSEA. This CDR3 is built from 13 residues. With 7 bases removed from V and 4 bases from J, the gap between germline ends came to 16 bases. CDR3 nucleotide sequence: TGCAGCGGCCTACAGGGTCGGGGAGAGACCCAGTACTTC. Translated: CSGLQGRGETQYF.

This clone was found a few times. V usage is TRBV21-1 and J usage is TRBJ1-5; the DNA was not compared with TRBD1, the D call given in the table. TRBV21-1 is a recognized pseudogene. The length of the CDR3 is 15 residues. For the CDR3, the DNA is TGTGCCAGCAGCGCACAGGGGAAAGGCAATCAGCCCCAGCATTTT. Amino acid sequence: CASSAQGKGNQPQHF.

The V call is TRBV4-2, the J call TRBJ2-1; no definite D call. V was trimmed by 0 bases and J by 8 bases, leaving 8 bases between them. CDR1 is LGHNA and CDR2 is YNFKEQ in the germline V gene. The CDR3 length is 13 residues. Written as DNA, the CDR3 is TGTGCCAGCAGCCAAGATCCGGTATATGAGCAGTTCTTC. This gives the protein CASSQDPVYEQFF.

The chain carries TRBV9 and TRBJ2-2, with D possibly matching TRBD2 (6 bases). This CDR3 spans 13 amino acids. V lost 4 bases, J lost 7 bases, and 11 bases lay in between. Per germline, CDR1 SGDLS and CDR2 YYNGEE. The CDR3 loop is CASSPSASGELFF. CDR3 bases: TGTGCCAGCAGCCCTAGCGCTAGCGGGGAGCTGTTTTTT.

The chain combines TRBV30 with TRBJ1-4, with D possibly TRBD1 on 6 matching bases. Looked up from germline, CDR1 is GTSNPN and CDR2 is SVGIG (reference sequence). Between the trimmed V and J ends, which lost 7 bases and 0 bases, there was a span of 15 bases. The CDR3 has 15 amino acids. CDR3 loop: CASYQTGPTNEKLFF. CDR3 DNA sequence: TGTGCCTCTTACCAGACAGGCCCAACTAATGAAAAACTGTTTTTT. Drawing the rest from reference TRBV30 and TRBJ1-4, the complete variable domain is SQTIHQWPATLVQPVGSPLSLECTVEGTSNPNLYWYRQAAGRGLQLLFYSVGIGQISSEVPQNLSASRPQDRQFILSSKKLLLSDSGFYLCASYQTGPTNEKLFFGSGTQLSVL.

V and J are TRBV6-1 and TRBJ2-2; 8 bases are a match to TRBD1. The ends lost 10 bases at V and 5 bases at J; junction bases unmatched: 12. The germline V gene has CDR1 MNHNS and CDR2 SASEGT. This CDR3 has 15 amino acids. For the CDR3, the DNA is TGTGCCACCTGGAGCGCAGGGGGCTATACCGGGGAGCTGTTTTTT. Amino acid sequence: CATWSAGGYTGELFF.